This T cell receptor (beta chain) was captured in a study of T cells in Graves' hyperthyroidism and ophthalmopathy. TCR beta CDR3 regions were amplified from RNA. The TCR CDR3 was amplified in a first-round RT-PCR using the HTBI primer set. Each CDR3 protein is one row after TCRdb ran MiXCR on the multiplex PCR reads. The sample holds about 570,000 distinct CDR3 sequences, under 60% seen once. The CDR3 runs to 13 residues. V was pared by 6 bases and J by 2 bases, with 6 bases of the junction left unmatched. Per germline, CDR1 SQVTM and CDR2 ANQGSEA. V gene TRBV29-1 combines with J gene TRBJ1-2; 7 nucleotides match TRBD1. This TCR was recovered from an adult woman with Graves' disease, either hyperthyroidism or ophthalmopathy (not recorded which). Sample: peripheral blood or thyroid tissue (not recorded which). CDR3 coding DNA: TGCAGCGTGAACAGGGGCGGCAACTATGGCTACACCTTC. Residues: CSVNRGGNYGYTF.